Following are 18 T cell receptor beta chains from one sample sequenced in a study of blood T cell repertoires in COVID-19. Sequencing was performed with immunoSEQ multiplex PCR; in TCRdb, only in-frame clones are kept and a portion is missing. The sample yields fewer than 250,000 clones, roughly four fifths seen once. The sequencing input was peripheral blood. The receptors were gathered from a woman between 40 and 50 years old with acute or convalescent COVID-19.

The rearrangement joins TRBV6-5 to TRBJ2-7; TRBD2 agrees at 12 bases. Germline CDR1 reads MNHEY; CDR2 reads SVGAGI. This CDR3 contains 15 residues. V was clipped by 7 bases and J by 2 bases; unmatched bases: 6. The CDR3 reads CASMLLAGGPYEQYF. The DNA for the CDR3 is TGTGCCAGCATGCTACTAGCGGGGGGCCCCTACGAGCAGTACTTC.

This chain connects TRBV19 to TRBJ2-1, with a possible D match to TRBD1 (5 bases). Trimming cost V 3 bases and J 8 bases, with 11 bases left between them. The CDR3 is 13 residues long. CDR1 LNHDA and CDR2 SQIVND come from the germline V gene (reference sequence). The CDR3 coding sequence is TGTGCCAGTAGTATGGGTCTAGGGGATGAGCAGTTCTTC. Protein sequence: CASSMGLGDEQFF.

The rearrangement joins TRBV29-1 to TRBJ1-4, with D maybe TRBD1 (6 bases). CDR1 and CDR2 from the germline V gene are SQVTM and ANQGSEA. This CDR3 region has 10 residues. CDR3 in amino acids: CAGEKEKLFF. The CDR3 nucleotides are TGCGCAGGGGAAAAGGAAAAACTGTTTTTT.

The rearrangement uses TRBV6-1 and TRBJ2-7; the D gene is possibly TRBD1 (6 bases). Germline CDR1 is MNHNS and CDR2 is SASEGT. Trimming stripped 0 bases from V and 2 bases from J, with 8 bases between. The CDR3 spans 14 residues. The CDR3 sequence is CASSEARTAYEQYF. The CDR3, as DNA: TGTGCCAGCAGTGAAGCGAGGACAGCCTACGAGCAGTACTTC.

This clone occurred once. The V and J genes are TRBV10-3 and TRBJ1-5; D gene unclear. Germline loops: CDR1 ENHRY, CDR2 SYGVKD. V lost 3 bases and J 1 base, leaving 10 bases between the germline ends. The CDR3 is 15 amino acids. The CDR3 sequence is CAISERGHSNQPQHF. The CDR3 DNA reads as TGTGCCATCAGTGAAAGAGGGCACAGCAATCAGCCCCAGCATTTT.

This clone was observed a few times. J is TRBJ1-5 and V is TRBV7-2; D is possibly TRBD1 (5 bases). Trimming took off 5 bases at V and 8 bases at J, with 16 bases between the two ends. Germline assignment: CDR1 SGHTA and CDR2 FQGNSA. The CDR3 runs 14 residues. The CDR3 nucleotides read TGTGCCAGCAGCCCATTCGGGGGTGCGAAGCCCCAGCATTTT. Translated, it gives CASSPFGGAKPQHF.

V and J are TRBV19 and TRBJ2-1; 10 bases are shared with TRBD1. V trimming: 7 bases; J trimming: 8 bases; junction bases outside the gene matches: 8. The CDR3 is 14 residues long. Germline CDR1 is LNHDA and CDR2 is SQIVND (reference sequence). The CDR3 coding sequence is TGTGCCAGTACGGACAGGGGGTATCTAGATGAGCAGTTCTTC. Amino acids: CASTDRGYLDEQFF.

The chain employs TRBV6-4 and TRBJ2-1; 8 positions match TRBD2. The CDR3 sequence is 15 residues long. Per the germline V gene, CDR1 is MRHNA and CDR2 is SNTAGT. With V trimmed by 0 bases and J by 9 bases, 7 bases remained unmatched. In nucleotides, the CDR3 is TGTGCCAGCAGTGACTCAACGGGGGGGCCCAGTGAGCAGTTCTTC. As protein: CASSDSTGGPSEQFF.

The V and J genes are TRBV4-2 and TRBJ2-1, with 11 nucleotides matching TRBD2. CDR1 is LGHNA, CDR2 YNFKEQ, per germline. The CDR3 has 17 residues. Losses at the gene ends were 1 base for V and 5 bases for J; bases not matched to a gene: 7. CDR3 sequence (DNA): TGTGCCAGCAGCCAAGTGGGTGGGACTAGCGGACACAATGAGCAGTTCTTC. Protein: CASSQVGGTSGHNEQFF.

This clone came up many times. The gene calls are TRBV6-6 and TRBJ2-2; D is uncertain. The length of the CDR3 is 15 residues. CDR1 and CDR2 from the germline V gene are MNHNY and SVGAGI (reference sequence). Trimming cost V 4 bases and J 3 bases, with 12 bases left between them. CDR3 in amino acids: CASSSYRSDTGELFF. In nucleotides, the CDR3 is TGTGCCAGCAGTTCCTACCGGAGTGACACCGGGGAGCTGTTTTTT.

This chain uses TRBV19 with TRBJ2-1; 7 positions match TRBD1. Looked up from germline, CDR1 is LNHDA and CDR2 is SQIVND (reference sequence). V gave up 4 bases and J gave up 2 bases; unmatched junction bases: 5. The CDR3 extends over 15 amino acids. CDR3 amino acids: CASSKQGCTYNEQFF. The CDR3 DNA reads TGTGCCAGTAGTAAACAGGGGTGCACCTACAATGAGCAGTTCTTC.

The J gene is TRBJ2-2, the V gene TRBV6-5; 13 positions agree with TRBD2. V shed 6 bases and J 4 bases; nucleotides not matched to a gene: 2. CDR1 and CDR2 (germline): MNHEY, SVGAGI. The CDR3 sequence is 15 residues long. The CDR3 reads CASRGLAGVTGELFF. CDR3 nucleotide sequence: TGTGCCAGCAGAGGACTAGCGGGGGTCACCGGGGAGCTGTTTTTT.

V is TRBV6-1 and J is TRBJ1-2, with 8 nucleotides matching TRBD1. The CDR3 is 16 amino acids. Germline V gene lookup returns CDR1 MNHNS and CDR2 SASEGT. The junction had 12 bases not matched to a gene; V was cut back by 5 bases and J by 4 bases. The CDR3 DNA is TGTGCCAGCAGTAAAGGACAGGGAGTACTTCTCTATGGCTACACCTTC. Translating it yields CASSKGQGVLLYGYTF.

The chain recombines TRBV6-1 with TRBJ2-7; 9 bases match TRBD1. V shed 5 bases and J 3 bases; nucleotides not matched to a gene: 8. Germline V gene data show CDR1 as MNHNS and CDR2 as SASEGT. The CDR3 totals 15 residues. The CDR3: CASSSPGTGSYEQYF. In DNA form, the CDR3 reads TGTGCCAGCAGTTCCCCCGGGACAGGGAGCTACGAGCAGTACTTC.

The chain has TRBV6-5 and TRBJ2-7; 8 nucleotides match TRBD1. J gave up 7 bases and V 6 bases, and 14 bases lay outside the gene matches. Germline assignment: CDR1 MNHEY and CDR2 SVGAGI. The CDR3 sequence is 15 residues long. DNA for the CDR3: TGTGCCAGCAGATCCTTGACAGGGGAGATTAGGGAGCAGTACTTC. Translating it yields CASRSLTGEIREQYF.

This clone was detected once. The chain is built from TRBV19 and TRBJ1-6; the D gene is possibly TRBD1 (5 bases). Germline assignment: CDR1 LNHDA and CDR2 SQIVND (reference sequence). This CDR3 contains 14 residues. The V gene lost 4 bases and the J gene lost 7 bases, with 11 bases spanning the gap. DNA of the CDR3: TGTGCCAGTAGTACTGGGGGGAGGAATTCACCCCTCCACTTT. Its translation is CASSTGGRNSPLHF.

This clone has more than one count but fewer than ten. Other DNA sequences in this sample translate to the same CDR3. The V call is TRBV5-1, the J call TRBJ2-7; 10 bases map to TRBD1. Germline loops: CDR1 SGHRS, CDR2 YFSETQ. V lost 4 bases to trimming and J lost 2 bases; unmatched junction nucleotides: 3. The CDR3 has 14 amino acids. CDR3 sequence (DNA): TGCGCCAGCAGCCCTGGGACAGGGGCCTACGAGCAGTACTTC. Its protein is CASSPGTGAYEQYF.

The J gene is TRBJ1-2, the V gene TRBV14, with D hard to call. Germline CDR1 and CDR2: SGHDN and FVKESK. The CDR3 sequence is 12 residues long. Trimming stripped 4 bases from V and 2 bases from J, with 5 bases between. CDR3 DNA sequence: TGTGCCAGCAGCCCGGGAAACTATGGCTACACCTTC. Translated: CASSPGNYGYTF. Drawing the rest from reference TRBV14 and TRBJ1-2, the complete variable domain is EAGVTQFPSHSVIEKGQTVTLRCDPISGHDNLYWYRRVMGKEIKFLLHFVKESKQDESGMPNNRFLAERTGGTYSTLKVQPAELEDSGVYFCASSPGNYGYTFGSGTRLTVV.